This T cell receptor (beta chain) was obtained from a study of blood T cell repertoires in COVID-19. Across the study: Sites in the United States, Italy and Spain provided acute and convalescent COVID-19 samples.

V shed 2 bases, J shed 9 bases, and the junction held 12 bases outside the gene matches. The CDR3 is made up of 16 amino acids. Germline lookup yields CDR1 SGHTA and CDR2 FQGNSA. Profiling relied on immunoSEQ multiplex PCR, and the TCRdb table lists in-frame clones only, not all of them. The sample contains about 210,000 clones, around 90% of which appear only once. The J gene is TRBJ1-2, the V gene TRBV7-2, with TRBD1 matching 10 bases. This receptor was identified in a man between 18 and 35 years old with active or convalescent COVID-19. The sequenced sample consisted of peripheral blood. CDR3 in DNA: TGTGCCAGCAGCTTAAAACCGGGACAGGGGCATGCGAGCTACACCTTC. As protein: CASSLKPGQGHASYTF. The whole variable domain, filled in from reference TRBV7-2 and TRBJ1-2, reads GAGVSQSPSNKVTEKGKDVELRCDPISGHTALYWYRQSLGQGLEFLIYFQGNSAPDKSGLPSDRFSAERTGGSVSTLTIQRTQQEDSAVYLCASSLKPGQGHASYTFGSGTRLTVV.